Each of the 29 T cell receptor beta chains below was sequenced from the same sample in a study of blood T cells in healthy people across ages (dated by TCRdb to 2013 to 2016). Library method: 5' RACE. The run used an Illumina HiSeq 2500. A second about 7 to 11 cycle PCR used a sample-barcoded 5' primer and a J-beta primer mix. In TCRdb, the public reads were trimmed at Q25 with fastp and aligned with MiXCR, with productive beta chains retained. Merged by CDR3 protein, the rows form single entries marked with the most common genes and DNA. The sample table records about 810,000 distinct CDR3 sequences; around 36% of these occur just once. The ten biggest clones cover approximately 12% of the sample. The sample comprised blood. The receptors shown here come from a man aged 18 to 29 in good health.

This rearrangement joins TRBV7-2 to TRBJ1-6; D unclear. Germline CDR1 reads SGHTA; CDR2 reads FQGNSA. The ends were cut back, 5 bases at V and 0 bases at J, with 14 bases in the middle. There are 17 residues in the CDR3. The CDR3 loop is CASSKQRLSSYNSPLHF. CDR3 nucleotides: TGTGCCAGCAGCAAACAGAGGTTAAGCTCCTATAATTCACCCCTCCACTTT.

This clonotype was picked up a small number of times. This chain uses TRBV2 with TRBJ2-7; weak D call: TRBD1 (7 bases). Germline values: CDR1 SNHLY, CDR2 FYNNEI. This CDR3 contains 14 residues. Deletions cut 7 bases from V and 7 bases from J, with 20 bases between. In DNA, the CDR3 is TGTGCCAGCAAGGAGGGGGCCACCTACAATGAGCAGTACTTC. Amino acids: CASKEGATYNEQYF.

This clonotype was seen at least ten times. The rearrangement links TRBV29-1 to TRBJ1-4; D is possibly TRBD1 (5 bases). CDR3 length equals 13 residues. From germline, CDR1 is SQVTM and CDR2 ANQGSEA. V was pared by 3 bases and J by 5 bases, with 10 bases between. The DNA of the CDR3 is TGCAGCGTTGACCAGGGTGGGAATGAAAAACTGTTTTTT. Amino acids: CSVDQGGNEKLFF.

The sample holds a few counts of this clonotype. The rearrangement links TRBV3-1 to TRBJ2-1, with 10 positions matching TRBD1. The CDR3 totals 16 residues. V shed 8 bases, J shed 4 bases, and the junction held 11 bases outside the gene matches. Germline V CDR1 and CDR2: LGHDT, YNNKEL (reference sequence). CDR3 amino acids: CASEPWTGQGYNEQFF. The CDR3, as DNA: TGTGCCAGCGAACCCTGGACGGGACAGGGGTACAATGAGCAGTTCTTC.

This rearrangement joins TRBV2 to TRBJ2-2; the D call may be TRBD1 or TRBD2 (6 bases each). Between the trimmed V and J ends, which lost 6 bases and 0 bases, there was a span of 11 bases. The CDR3 sequence is 15 residues long. Germline V gene lookup returns CDR1 SNHLY and CDR2 FYNNEI. CDR3 sequence: CASSGGHTNTGELFF. CDR3 bases: TGTGCCAGCAGCGGGGGACATACGAACACCGGGGAGCTGTTTTTT.

The chain combines TRBV10-3 with TRBJ1-1; D gene uncertain. Germline CDR1 and CDR2: ENHRY and SYGVKD. With 8 bases removed from V and 2 bases from J, the gap between germline ends came to 12 bases. The CDR3 has 13 residues. The CDR3 spells CAIGRDVNTEAFF. The CDR3, as DNA: TGTGCCATCGGACGGGATGTAAACACTGAAGCTTTCTTT.

The chain couples TRBV28 to TRBJ2-1; TRBD1 agrees at 8 bases. CDR1 and CDR2 (germline): MDHEN, SYDVKM. The CDR3 consists of 15 residues. Trimming took 7 bases from V and 8 from J; bases not matched to a gene: 13. This CDR3 is CASTRLDREGDEQFF. CDR3 sequence (DNA): TGTGCCAGCACCCGACTGGACAGGGAAGGCGATGAGCAGTTCTTC.

The chain employs TRBV7-9 and TRBJ2-1; D ambiguous. CDR3 length: 13 residues. Germline-derived CDR1 and CDR2 are SEHNR and FQNEAQ (reference sequence). Trimming removed 5 bases at V and 6 bases at J, with 11 bases between. CDR3 sequence (DNA): TGTGCCAGCAGCGTCGGAGCCCCCAATGAGCAGTTCTTC. Translated: CASSVGAPNEQFF.

This clonotype has a handful of counts. The chain recombines TRBV13 with TRBJ2-3; 8 bases align to TRBD2. This CDR3 has 16 amino acids. Per the germline V gene, CDR1 is PRHDT and CDR2 is FYEKMQ (reference sequence). The trim removed 4 bases at V and 3 bases at J, leaving 9 bases unmatched. CDR3 coding DNA: TGTGCCAGCAGCTCACCGGGACTAGGGGGTACAGATACGCAGTATTTT. Its translation is CASSSPGLGGTDTQYF.

The sample holds a few counts of this clonotype. At one end the junction does not follow the germline gene, possibly because of a read error. The chain links TRBV7-6 to TRBJ2-6; 9 bases align to TRBD1. This CDR3 has 16 amino acids. CDR1 and CDR2 from the germline V gene are SGHVS and FNYEAQ. CDR3 protein: CASSLHRGHGANVLTF. CDR3 in DNA: TGTGCCAGCAGCTTGCACAGGGGGCACGGGGCCAACGTTCTGACTTTC.

This clonotype has just a few counts. V gene TRBV10-3 combines with J gene TRBJ1-6; a possible D gene is TRBD1 (6 bases). This CDR3 is built from 14 residues. Trimming left V 5 bases short and J 3 bases short, with 8 bases between. The V gene's germline CDR1 is ENHRY and CDR2 SYGVKD. CDR3 amino acids: CAISRTDYNSPLHF. DNA of the CDR3: TGTGCCATCAGTAGGACAGACTATAATTCACCCCTCCACTTT.

Only a few counts were recorded for this clonotype. The V call is TRBV7-3, the J call TRBJ2-1; TRBD2 matches 9 bases. CDR1 is SGHTA and CDR2 is FQGTGA in the germline V gene. V shed 1 base and J 7 bases; nucleotides not matched to a gene: 11. The CDR3 has 17 amino acids. The CDR3 spells CASSLKVGRGGLNEQFF. In DNA, the CDR3 is TGTGCCAGCAGCTTAAAGGTCGGGCGGGGGGGATTAAATGAGCAGTTCTTC.

The V and J genes are TRBV2 and TRBJ2-7, with D uncertain. V was clipped by 4 bases and J by 12 bases, with 22 bases between them. CDR1 and CDR2 (germline): SNHLY, FYNNEI. This CDR3 is built from 14 residues. The CDR3 loop is CASSVPFDKRFGYF. The CDR3 bases are TGTGCCAGCAGTGTCCCATTCGATAAAAGATTTGGGTACTTC.

The chain employs TRBV24-1 and TRBJ2-6; TRBD1 agrees at 9 bases. Germline V gene data show CDR1 as KGHDR and CDR2 as SFDVKD. V shed 5 bases, J shed 2 bases, and the junction held 9 bases outside the gene matches. The length of the CDR3 is 18 residues. CDR3 residues: CATSGERDRVTGANVLTF. The CDR3 coding sequence is TGTGCCACCAGTGGGGAGAGGGACAGGGTCACTGGGGCCAACGTCCTGACTTTC.

This clonotype has a count of ten or more. Written as DNA, the CDR3 is TGTGCCAGCAGCTTGAGCGGGGGAACAGATACGCAGTATTTT. It specifies CASSLSGGTDTQYF. J is TRBJ2-3 and V is TRBV12-3 or TRBV12-4; 8 bases map to TRBD2. V gave up 6 bases and J gave up 3 bases; unmatched junction bases: 5. The CDR3 has 14 amino acids.

The J gene is TRBJ2-7, the V gene TRBV7-2, with 7 bases that match TRBD2. V lost 5 bases, J lost 7 bases, and 17 bases stayed unmatched. Germline assignment: CDR1 SGHTA and CDR2 FQGNSA. The CDR3 spans 16 residues. CDR3 DNA: TGTGCCAGCAGCCGAGCTGGGGGGGGGATTCCCGATGAGCAGTACTTC. Its protein product is CASSRAGGGIPDEQYF.

Remarks on this clonotype: One end of the junction is discordant with germline, which a read error may explain. This rearrangement joins TRBV27 to TRBJ2-1, with 9 bases matching TRBD2. Germline CDR1 reads MNHEY; CDR2 reads SMNVEV (reference sequence). This CDR3 has 14 residues. The CDR3 loop reads CACSFSGGHNEQFF. DNA of the CDR3: TGTGCCTGCAGTTTTAGCGGGGGTCACAATGAGCAGTTCTTC.

The genes are TRBV30 and TRBJ1-5; D is uncertain. The CDR3 is 14 amino acids. V gave up 2 bases and J gave up 3 bases, with 11 bases separating them. The V gene's germline CDR1 is GTSNPN and CDR2 SVGIG (reference sequence). Here the CDR3 DNA reads TGTGCCTGGAGTCGTGGACCGGTCAATCAGCCCCAGCATTTT. Protein product: CAWSRGPVNQPQHF.

This clonotype was counted a few times. The V and J genes are TRBV10-3 and TRBJ2-3; 10 nucleotides agree with TRBD2. This CDR3 contains 16 residues. With V trimmed by 5 bases and J by 2 bases, 7 bases remained unmatched. The germline V gene has CDR1 ENHRY and CDR2 SYGVKD. The CDR3: CAISWDTSGDTDTQYF. The CDR3 DNA follows: TGTGCCATCAGTTGGGATACTAGCGGGGACACAGATACGCAGTATTTT.

A single count supports this clonotype. A much larger clonotype is one base distant, so this may be a read error. This sequence joins TRBV3-1 and TRBJ2-1; 7 bases are a match to TRBD2. V shed 1 base and J 10 bases; nucleotides not matched to a gene: 1. The CDR3 loop spans 12 amino acids. Germline assignment: CDR1 LGHDT and CDR2 YNNKEL (reference sequence). In DNA, the CDR3 is TGTGCCAGCAGCCAAGGGGACTACGAGCAGTTCTTC. As protein: CASSQGDYEQFF.

The gene calls are TRBV20-1 and TRBJ2-3; 10 nucleotides match TRBD2. V lost 7 bases and J lost 2; bases outside the gene matches: 6. The germline CDR1 and CDR2 sequences are DFQATT and SNEGSKA (reference sequence). There are 14 residues in the CDR3. The CDR3 reads CSESGGAITDTQYF. DNA of the CDR3: TGCAGTGAGAGCGGGGGGGCAATCACAGATACGCAGTATTTT.

V and J are TRBV28 and TRBJ1-5; D gene ambiguous. Trimming took off 5 bases at V and 4 bases at J, with 12 bases between the two ends. The CDR3 runs 14 residues. Looked up from germline, CDR1 is MDHEN and CDR2 is SYDVKM. CDR3 nucleotides: TGTGCCAGCAGTCCTCTGAGCAGGAATCAGCCCCAGCATTTT. Protein product: CASSPLSRNQPQHF.

A remark on this clonotype: The junction does not match germline at one end; this may be a read error. The chain recombines TRBV12-3 or TRBV12-4 with TRBJ1-2; 11 bases agree with TRBD1. CDR3 length: 16 residues. The CDR3 DNA reads as TGTGCCAGCAGTACTGCCGCTGGACAGGGGGCTAGAGGCTACATCTTC. This sequence encodes CASSTAAGQGARGYIF.

The chain's CDR3 is CASSYSGGASTDTQYF. In DNA form, the CDR3 reads TGTGCCAGCAGTTACTCTGGGGGGGCCAGCACAGATACGCAGTATTTT. The chain is built from TRBV6-6 and TRBJ2-3; D possibly corresponds to TRBD2 (7 bases). CDR1 MNHNY and CDR2 SVGAGI come from the germline V gene (reference sequence). V lost 0 bases, J lost 0 bases, and 10 bases lay in between. The CDR3 loop spans 16 amino acids.

This sequence joins TRBV12-3 or TRBV12-4 and TRBJ2-7, with TRBD1 matching over 9 bases. The CDR3 has 15 amino acids. With 5 bases clipped from V and 7 bases from J, the junction kept 12 bases outside the gene matches. In DNA, the CDR3 is TGTGCCAGCAGTAACCTGGGACAGGGTCACAATGAGCAGTACTTC. Residues: CASSNLGQGHNEQYF.

This clonotype was seen only a few times. This chain connects TRBV20-1 to TRBJ2-3; 8 bases match TRBD2. The CDR3 has 16 amino acids. Germline CDR1 is DFQATT and CDR2 is SNEGSKA (reference sequence). The ends lost 6 bases at V and 1 base at J; junction bases unmatched: 12. CDR3 sequence reads: CSALSLEAGGTDTQYF. The CDR3 DNA reads TGCAGTGCCCTGAGCCTTGAAGCGGGGGGCACAGATACGCAGTATTTT.

For this clonotype: Germline is not matched at one junction end, which may reflect a read error. This chain joins TRBV27 and TRBJ2-7, with D uncertain. Per germline, CDR1 MNHEY and CDR2 SMNVEV (reference sequence). The CDR3 has 13 residues. The CDR3 DNA follows: TGTGCCAGCAGGTTATCCAGAGCCTACGAGCAGTACTTC. This sequence encodes CASRLSRAYEQYF.

CDR3 residues: CASSQRDNEQYF. The CDR3 DNA is TGCGCCAGCAGCCAACGGGACAATGAGCAGTACTTC. The chain joins TRBV4-1 to TRBJ2-1, with D perhaps matching TRBD1 (6 bases). The J call may be incorrect, as the DNA end agrees better with TRBJ2-7. CDR1 and CDR2 (germline): MGHRA, YSYEKL. The CDR3 length is 12 residues.

The chain combines TRBV3-1 with TRBJ1-1; D is unclear. The germline gives CDR1 LGHDT, CDR2 YNNKEL (reference sequence). Trimming took off 5 bases at V and 1 base at J, with 8 bases between the two ends. CDR3 length equals 13 residues. The CDR3 here is CASSDMSNTEAFF. The CDR3 nucleotides are TGTGCCAGCAGCGACATGTCGAACACTGAAGCTTTCTTT.